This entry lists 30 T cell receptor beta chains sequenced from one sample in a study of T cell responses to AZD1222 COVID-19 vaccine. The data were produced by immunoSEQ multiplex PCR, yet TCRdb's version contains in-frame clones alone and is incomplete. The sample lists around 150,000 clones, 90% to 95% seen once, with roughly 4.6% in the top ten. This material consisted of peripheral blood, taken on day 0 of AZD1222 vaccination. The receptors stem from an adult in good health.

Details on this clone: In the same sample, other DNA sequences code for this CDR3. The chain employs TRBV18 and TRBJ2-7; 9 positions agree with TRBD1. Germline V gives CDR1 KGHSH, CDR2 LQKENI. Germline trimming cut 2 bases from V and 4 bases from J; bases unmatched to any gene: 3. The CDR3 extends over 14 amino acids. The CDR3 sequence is CASSPKGQGYEQYF. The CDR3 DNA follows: TGTGCCAGCTCACCAAAGGGACAGGGATACGAGCAGTACTTC. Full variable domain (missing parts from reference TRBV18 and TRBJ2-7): NAGVMQNPRHLVRRRGQEARLRCSPMKGHSHVYWYRQLPEEGLKFMVYLQKENIIDESGMPKERFSAEFPKEGPSILRIQQVVRGDSAAYFCASSPKGQGYEQYFGPGTRLTVT.

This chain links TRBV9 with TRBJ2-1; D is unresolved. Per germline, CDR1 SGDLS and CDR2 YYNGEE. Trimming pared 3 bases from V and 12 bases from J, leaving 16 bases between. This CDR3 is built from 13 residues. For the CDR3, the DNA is TGTGCCAGCAGCGGTCCGGGCCCCTCACGGCAGTTCTTC. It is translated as CASSGPGPSRQFF.

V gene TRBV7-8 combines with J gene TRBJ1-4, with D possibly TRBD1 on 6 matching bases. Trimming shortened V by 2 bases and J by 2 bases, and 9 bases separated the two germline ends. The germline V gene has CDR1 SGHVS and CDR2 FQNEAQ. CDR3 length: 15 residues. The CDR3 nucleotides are TGTGCCAGCAGCTTACAGGGGATCACTAATGAAAAACTGTTTTTT. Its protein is CASSLQGITNEKLFF.

CDR3 coding DNA: TGTGCCAGTAGTCAACGGGACCACGCGTTCTTC. Translation gives CASSQRDHAFF. This chain uses TRBV19 with TRBJ2-1; D might be TRBD1 or TRBD2, each matching 5 bases. Trimming took off 5 bases at V and 15 bases at J, with 14 bases between the two ends. Per the germline V gene, CDR1 is LNHDA and CDR2 is SQIVND (reference sequence). This CDR3 is built from 11 residues.

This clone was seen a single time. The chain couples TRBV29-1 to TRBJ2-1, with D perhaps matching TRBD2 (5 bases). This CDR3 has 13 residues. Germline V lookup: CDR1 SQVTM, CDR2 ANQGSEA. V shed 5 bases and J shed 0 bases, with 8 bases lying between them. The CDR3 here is CSVTRSSYNEQFF. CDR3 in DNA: TGCAGCGTTACTAGGAGCTCCTACAATGAGCAGTTCTTC.

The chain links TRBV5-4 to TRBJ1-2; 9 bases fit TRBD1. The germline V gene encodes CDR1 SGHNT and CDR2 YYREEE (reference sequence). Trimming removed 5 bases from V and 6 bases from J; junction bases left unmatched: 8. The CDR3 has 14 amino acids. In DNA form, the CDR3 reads TGTGCCAGCAGACCAACAGGGGGCTTGGATGGCTACACCTTC. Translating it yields CASRPTGGLDGYTF.

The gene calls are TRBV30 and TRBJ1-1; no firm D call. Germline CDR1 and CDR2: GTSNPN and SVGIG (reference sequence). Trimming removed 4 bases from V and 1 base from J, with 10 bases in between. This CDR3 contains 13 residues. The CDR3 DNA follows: TGTGCCTGGACCCGCAGAGCGAACACTGAAGCTTTCTTT. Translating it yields CAWTRRANTEAFF.

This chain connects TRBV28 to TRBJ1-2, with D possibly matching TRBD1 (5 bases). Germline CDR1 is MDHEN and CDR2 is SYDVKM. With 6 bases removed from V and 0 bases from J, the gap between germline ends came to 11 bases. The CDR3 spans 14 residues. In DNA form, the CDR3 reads TGTGCCAGCAGGGGGCTCAGTACTAACTATGGCTACACCTTC. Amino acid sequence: CASRGLSTNYGYTF.

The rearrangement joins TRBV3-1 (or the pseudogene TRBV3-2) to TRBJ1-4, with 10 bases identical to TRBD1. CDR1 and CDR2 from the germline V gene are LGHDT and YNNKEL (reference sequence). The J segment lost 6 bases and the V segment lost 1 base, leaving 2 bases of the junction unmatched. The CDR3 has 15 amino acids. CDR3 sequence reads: CASSQVGTGDEKLFF. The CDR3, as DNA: TGTGCCAGCAGCCAAGTAGGGACAGGGGATGAAAAACTGTTTTTT.

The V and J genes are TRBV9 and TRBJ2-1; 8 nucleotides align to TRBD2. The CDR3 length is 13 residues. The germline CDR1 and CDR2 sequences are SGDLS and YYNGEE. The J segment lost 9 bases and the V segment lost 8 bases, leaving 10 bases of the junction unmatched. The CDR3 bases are TGTGCCAGTTCGGGCGGGAGGTATAGTGAGCAGTTCTTC. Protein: CASSGGRYSEQFF.

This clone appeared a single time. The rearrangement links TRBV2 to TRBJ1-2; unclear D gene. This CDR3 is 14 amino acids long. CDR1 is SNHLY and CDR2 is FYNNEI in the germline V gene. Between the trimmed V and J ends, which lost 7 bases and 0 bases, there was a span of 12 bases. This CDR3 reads CASTPDGSNYGYTF. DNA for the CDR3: TGTGCCAGCACTCCGGACGGCTCTAACTATGGCTACACCTTC.

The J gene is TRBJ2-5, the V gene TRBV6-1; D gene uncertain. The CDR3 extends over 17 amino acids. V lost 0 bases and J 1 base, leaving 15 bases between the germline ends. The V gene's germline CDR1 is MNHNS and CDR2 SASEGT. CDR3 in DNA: TGTGCCAGCAGTGAAGCGGTCCAGTACGGCCTCCAAGAGACCCAGTACTTC. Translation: CASSEAVQYGLQETQYF.

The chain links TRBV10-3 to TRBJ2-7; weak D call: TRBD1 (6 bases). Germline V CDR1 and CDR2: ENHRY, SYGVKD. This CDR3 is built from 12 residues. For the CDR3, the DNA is TGTCCTCCAGGGGTTAGGGGCTACGAGCAGTACTTC. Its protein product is CPPGVRGYEQYF.

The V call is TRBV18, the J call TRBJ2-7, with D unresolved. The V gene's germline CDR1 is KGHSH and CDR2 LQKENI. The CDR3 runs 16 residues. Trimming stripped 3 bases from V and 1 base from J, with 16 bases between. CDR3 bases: TGTGCCAGCTCACCCCGGATGGGCGCCGCTTCCTACGAGCAGTACTTC. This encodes CASSPRMGAASYEQYF.

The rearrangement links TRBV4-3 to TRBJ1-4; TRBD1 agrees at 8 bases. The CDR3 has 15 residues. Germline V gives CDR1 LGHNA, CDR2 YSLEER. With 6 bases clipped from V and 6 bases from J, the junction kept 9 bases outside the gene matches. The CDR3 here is CASSQRTGRDEKLFF. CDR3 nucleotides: TGCGCCAGCAGTCAAAGGACAGGGAGGGATGAAAAACTGTTTTTT.

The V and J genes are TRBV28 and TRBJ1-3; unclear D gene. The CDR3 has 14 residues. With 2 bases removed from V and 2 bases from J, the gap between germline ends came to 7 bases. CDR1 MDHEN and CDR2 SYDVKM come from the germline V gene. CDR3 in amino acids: CASSLGHAGNTIYF. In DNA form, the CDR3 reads TGTGCCAGCAGTTTAGGCCACGCTGGAAACACCATATATTTT.

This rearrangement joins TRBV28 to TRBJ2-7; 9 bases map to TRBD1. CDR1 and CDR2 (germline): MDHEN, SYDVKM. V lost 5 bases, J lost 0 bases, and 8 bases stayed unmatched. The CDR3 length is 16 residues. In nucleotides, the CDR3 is TGTGCCAGCAGTACAATCCCGGGACAGGGCTCCTACGAGCAGTACTTC. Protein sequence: CASSTIPGQGSYEQYF.

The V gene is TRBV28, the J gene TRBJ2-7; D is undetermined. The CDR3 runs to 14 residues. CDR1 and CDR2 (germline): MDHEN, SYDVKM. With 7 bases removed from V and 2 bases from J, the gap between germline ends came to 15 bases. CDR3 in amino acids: CASKWATTTYEQYF. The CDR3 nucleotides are TGTGCCAGCAAATGGGCCACTACAACCTACGAGCAGTACTTC. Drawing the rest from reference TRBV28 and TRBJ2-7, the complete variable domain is DVKVTQSSRYLVKRTGEKVFLECVQDMDHENMFWYRQDPGLGLRLIYFSYDVKMKEKGDIPEGYSVSREKKERFSLILESASTNQTSMYLCASKWATTTYEQYFGPGTRLTVT.

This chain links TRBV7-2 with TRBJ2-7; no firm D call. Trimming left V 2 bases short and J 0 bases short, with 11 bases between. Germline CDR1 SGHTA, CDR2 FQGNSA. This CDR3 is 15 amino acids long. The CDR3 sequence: CASSLHQRSSYEQYF. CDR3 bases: TGTGCCAGCAGCTTACATCAGCGAAGCTCCTACGAGCAGTACTTC.

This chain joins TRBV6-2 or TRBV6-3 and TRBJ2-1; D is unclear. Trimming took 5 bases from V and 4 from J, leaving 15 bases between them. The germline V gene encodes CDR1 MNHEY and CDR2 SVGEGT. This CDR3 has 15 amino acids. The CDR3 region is CASSSIGQKYNEQFF. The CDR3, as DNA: TGTGCCAGCAGTAGTATCGGTCAGAAATACAATGAGCAGTTCTTC.

In DNA form, the CDR3 reads TGCGCCAGCAGCCCCGGGACCGAATACACCGGGGAGCTGTTTTTT. Translating gives CASSPGTEYTGELFF. The J gene is TRBJ2-2, the V gene TRBV5-1; D possibly matches TRBD1 or TRBD2 (5 bases each). CDR1 SGHRS and CDR2 YFSETQ come from the germline V gene. This CDR3 is built from 15 residues. V was shortened by 4 bases and J by 3 bases, with 13 bases between the two germline ends.

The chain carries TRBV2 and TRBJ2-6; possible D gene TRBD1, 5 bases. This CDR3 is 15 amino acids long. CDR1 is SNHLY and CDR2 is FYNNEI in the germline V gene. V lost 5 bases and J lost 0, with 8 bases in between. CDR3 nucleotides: TGTGCCAGCAGTCCGACAGTCTCTGGGGCCAACGTCCTGACTTTC. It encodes CASSPTVSGANVLTF.

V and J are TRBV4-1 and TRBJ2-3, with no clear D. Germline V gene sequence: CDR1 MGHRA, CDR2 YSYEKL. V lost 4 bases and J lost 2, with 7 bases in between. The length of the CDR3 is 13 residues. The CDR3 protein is CASSPESTDTQYF. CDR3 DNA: TGCGCCAGCAGCCCCGAGTCCACAGATACGCAGTATTTT.

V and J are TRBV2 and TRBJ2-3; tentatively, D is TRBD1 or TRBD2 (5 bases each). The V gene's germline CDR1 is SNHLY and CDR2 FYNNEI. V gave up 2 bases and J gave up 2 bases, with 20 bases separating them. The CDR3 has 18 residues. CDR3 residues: CASSEIPMGRITTDTQYF. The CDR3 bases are TGTGCCAGCAGTGAAATCCCTATGGGACGGATAACCACAGATACGCAGTATTTT. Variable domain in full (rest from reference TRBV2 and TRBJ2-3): EPEVTQTPSHQVTQMGQEVILRCVPISNHLYFYWYRQILGQKVEFLVSFYNNEISEKSEIFDDQFSVERPDGSNFTLKIRSTKLEDSAMYFCASSEIPMGRITTDTQYFGPGTRLTVL.

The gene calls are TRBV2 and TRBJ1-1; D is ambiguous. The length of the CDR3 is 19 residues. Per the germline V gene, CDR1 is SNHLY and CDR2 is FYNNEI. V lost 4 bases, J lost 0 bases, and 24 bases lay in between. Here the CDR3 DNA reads TGTGCCAGCAGTGGGGGAAGGCAGTTCCGCGGGAGGCTGAACACTGAAGCTTTCTTT. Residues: CASSGGRQFRGRLNTEAFF.

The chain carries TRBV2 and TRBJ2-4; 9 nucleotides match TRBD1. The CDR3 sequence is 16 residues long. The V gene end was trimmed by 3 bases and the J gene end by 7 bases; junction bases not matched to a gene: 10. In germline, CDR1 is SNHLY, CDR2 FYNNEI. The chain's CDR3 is CASSDFGTGTGNIQYF. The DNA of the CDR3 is TGTGCCAGCAGTGATTTCGGGACAGGGACCGGCAACATTCAGTACTTC.

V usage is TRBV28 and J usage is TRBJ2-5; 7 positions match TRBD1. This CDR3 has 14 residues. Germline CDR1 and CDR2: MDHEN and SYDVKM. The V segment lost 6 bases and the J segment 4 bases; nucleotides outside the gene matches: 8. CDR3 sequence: CASSKGQQRETQYF. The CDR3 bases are TGTGCCAGCAGCAAGGGACAGCAAAGAGAGACCCAGTACTTC. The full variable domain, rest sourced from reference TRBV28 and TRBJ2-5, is DVKVTQSSRYLVKRTGEKVFLECVQDMDHENMFWYRQDPGLGLRLIYFSYDVKMKEKGDIPEGYSVSREKKERFSLILESASTNQTSMYLCASSKGQQRETQYFGPGTRLLVL.

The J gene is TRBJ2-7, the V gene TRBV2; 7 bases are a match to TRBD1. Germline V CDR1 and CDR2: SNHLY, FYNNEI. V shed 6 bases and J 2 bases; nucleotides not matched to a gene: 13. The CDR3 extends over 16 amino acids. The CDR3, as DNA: TGTGCCAGCAGGAATGTTTTCACCGGGACAGCCTACGAGCAGTACTTC. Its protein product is CASRNVFTGTAYEQYF.

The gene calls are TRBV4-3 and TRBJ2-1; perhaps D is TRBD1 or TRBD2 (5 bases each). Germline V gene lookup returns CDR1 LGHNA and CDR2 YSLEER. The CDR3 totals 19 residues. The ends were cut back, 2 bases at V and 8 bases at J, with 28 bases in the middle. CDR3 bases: TGCGCCAGCAGCCAATATAATATTGTGGAAGGGGTCGGGGAAGATGAGCAGTTCTTC. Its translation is CASSQYNIVEGVGEDEQFF.

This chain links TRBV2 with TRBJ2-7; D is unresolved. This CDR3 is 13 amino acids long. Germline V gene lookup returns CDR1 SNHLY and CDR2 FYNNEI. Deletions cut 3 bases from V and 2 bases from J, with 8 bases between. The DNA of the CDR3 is TGTGCCAGCAGTGAGGGTCATACCTACGAGCAGTACTTC. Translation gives CASSEGHTYEQYF.